One and the same sample provided the 22 T cell receptor beta chains below, sequenced in a study of STAT5B mutations in CD4+ large granular lymphocyte leukemia. Assay: immunoSEQ multiplex PCR; the TCRdb copy retains only in-frame clones and omits some. Of approximately 32,000 clones listed, 69% are singletons. Sequencing was carried out using CD4+ T cells from blood buffy coats. These receptors all come from a human donor in good health.

The gene calls are TRBV9 and TRBJ2-3; 7 bases fit TRBD2. The germline CDR1 and CDR2 sequences are SGDLS and YYNGEE. V was pared by 3 bases and J by 0 bases, with 4 bases of the junction left unmatched. CDR3 length: 15 amino acids. The CDR3 DNA reads TGTGCCAGCAGCGAGGCGGGGGTTAGCACAGATACGCAGTATTTT. Its translation is CASSEAGVSTDTQYF.

The chain combines TRBV29-1 with TRBJ1-1; D perhaps matches TRBD1 (5 bases). V was trimmed by 5 bases and J by 8 bases, leaving 15 bases between them. CDR3 length: 12 residues. Per germline, CDR1 SQVTM and CDR2 ANQGSEA. The CDR3 DNA sequence: TGCAGCGTTCGACAGCCTCCTACCGAAGCTTTCTTT. Encoded protein: CSVRQPPTEAFF.

The chain is built from TRBV5-6 and TRBJ2-7; perhaps D is TRBD1 or TRBD2 (5 bases each). Trimming took off 0 bases at V and 7 bases at J, with 14 bases between the two ends. Germline V gene data show CDR1 as SGHDT and CDR2 as YYEEEE. The CDR3 loop spans 14 amino acids. CDR3 sequence (DNA): TGTGCCAGCAGCTTGGCAGGGACCCTAGGAGAGCAGTACTTC. Its translation: CASSLAGTLGEQYF.

The chain recombines TRBV4-1 with TRBJ2-7, with 8 bases fitting TRBD1. V trimming: 4 bases; J trimming: 3 bases; junction bases outside the gene matches: 5. Germline CDR1 and CDR2: MGHRA and YSYEKL. This CDR3 has 14 residues. This chain's CDR3 is CASSRPDRVYEQYF. The DNA for the CDR3 is TGCGCCAGCAGCCGACCGGACAGGGTCTACGAGCAGTACTTC.

This clone has a single count. The chain joins TRBV10-3 to TRBJ1-1, with D hard to call. Germline-derived CDR1 and CDR2 are ENHRY and SYGVKD. Trimming removed 6 bases from V and 4 bases from J, with 18 bases in between. The CDR3 has 15 amino acids. The CDR3 loop reads CAIRRTVEEGTEAFF. The CDR3 bases are TGTGCCATCAGGAGGACGGTAGAGGAAGGCACTGAAGCTTTCTTT.

V gene TRBV6-6 combines with J gene TRBJ1-1; D unclear. This CDR3 comprises 14 residues. The germline CDR1 and CDR2 sequences are MNHNY and SVGAGI (reference sequence). Trimming pared 5 bases from V and 4 bases from J, leaving 14 bases between. Here the CDR3 reads CASSPVGVGTEAFF. In DNA, the CDR3 is TGTGCCAGCAGTCCCGTCGGGGTTGGCACTGAAGCTTTCTTT.

V gene TRBV18 combines with J gene TRBJ1-1, with unresolved D. The CDR3 totals 11 residues. The germline gives CDR1 KGHSH, CDR2 LQKENI. Between the trimmed V and J ends, which lost 2 bases and 2 bases, there was a span of 0 bases. As DNA, the CDR3 is TGTGCCAGCTCACCAAACACTGAAGCTTTCTTT. It translates to CASSPNTEAFF.

This clone was detected only once. This chain uses TRBV9 with TRBJ1-2, with D possibly TRBD1 on 6 matching bases. CDR1 and CDR2 (germline): SGDLS, YYNGEE. The CDR3 extends over 16 amino acids. Trimming left V 3 bases short and J 8 bases short, with 23 bases between. CDR3 amino acids: CASSGGKMGGAWGYTF. CDR3 coding DNA: TGTGCCAGCAGCGGAGGAAAGATGGGGGGGGCTTGGGGCTACACCTTC.

This clone was counted once. The rearrangement uses TRBV25-1 and TRBJ1-1; D is ambiguous. There are 14 residues in the CDR3. Germline values: CDR1 MGHDK, CDR2 SYGVNS. The V end was cut by 3 bases, the J end by 0 bases, with 8 bases between. In DNA form, the CDR3 reads TGTGCCAGCAGTGACCGACGTTTGAACACTGAAGCTTTCTTT. It is translated as CASSDRRLNTEAFF. The full variable domain, completed using reference TRBV25-1 and TRBJ1-1, is EADIYQTPRYLVIGTGKKITLECSQTMGHDKMYWYQQDPGMELHLIHYSYGVNSTEKGDLSSESTVSRIRTEHFPLTLESARPSHTSQYLCASSDRRLNTEAFFGQGTRLTVV.

The chain is built from TRBV5-5 and TRBJ2-2; D uncertain. The CDR3 loop spans 12 amino acids. Germline-derived CDR1 and CDR2 are SGHKS and YYEKEE (reference sequence). V was clipped by 4 bases and J by 2 bases, with 3 bases between them. The CDR3 region is CASSLNTGELFF. The DNA of the CDR3 is TGTGCCAGCAGCCTAAACACCGGGGAGCTGTTTTTT.

The count of this clone is one. The chain links TRBV4-3 to TRBJ2-5; TRBD1 agrees at 9 bases. Judging by the DNA end, TRBJ2-7 fits better; the J call may be wrong. Germline values: CDR1 LGHNA, CDR2 YSLEER. This CDR3 contains 20 residues. The chain's CDR3 is CASSQGQGGGDWGLQYEQYF. The CDR3, as DNA: TGCGCCAGCAGCCAGGGACAGGGCGGAGGGGATTGGGGGTTACAATACGAGCAGTACTTC.

The chain carries TRBV7-2 and TRBJ1-2; 8 positions agree with TRBD1. The germline CDR1 and CDR2 sequences are SGHTA and FQGNSA. This CDR3 comprises 15 residues. Trimming took 1 base from V and 8 from J; bases not matched to a gene: 9. The DNA of the CDR3 is TGTGCCAGCAGCTTAGGCGCGACAGGGGTACACGGCTACACCTTC. This encodes CASSLGATGVHGYTF.

The V gene is TRBV6-5, the J gene TRBJ1-2; no definite D call. This CDR3 is 14 amino acids long. In germline, CDR1 is MNHEY, CDR2 SVGAGI. V was cut by 6 bases and J by 0 bases, with 11 bases left in between. The CDR3 here is CASRSGQANYGYTF. The CDR3 DNA reads as TGTGCCAGCAGGTCCGGGCAGGCTAACTATGGCTACACCTTC.

V is TRBV5-4 and J is TRBJ2-5; TRBD2 agrees at 12 bases. The CDR3 contains 15 residues. Trimming removed 5 bases from V and 5 bases from J; junction bases left unmatched: 7. CDR1 and CDR2 from the germline V gene are SGHNT and YYREEE (reference sequence). The CDR3 DNA is TGTGCCAGCAGTCCTAGCGGGGGGGCGGGTGAGACCCAGTACTTC. Its protein product is CASSPSGGAGETQYF.

The chain couples TRBV6-5 to TRBJ2-3; TRBD1 or TRBD2 may be the D gene (6 bases each). Germline CDR1 reads MNHEY; CDR2 reads SVGAGI. The germline V and J ends were trimmed by 2 bases and 2 bases, with 11 bases remaining between them. This CDR3 region has 15 residues. The CDR3 loop is CASSYRTGATDTQYF. The DNA for the CDR3 is TGTGCCAGCAGTTACAGAACGGGGGCCACAGATACGCAGTATTTT.

This chain uses TRBV5-1 with TRBJ1-1; tentatively, D is TRBD1 (6 bases). CDR3 size: 17 residues. V shed 0 bases and J shed 0 bases, with 15 bases lying between them. Germline CDR1 is SGHRS and CDR2 is YFSETQ. The DNA of the CDR3 is TGCGCCAGCAGCTTGGCCAACGGGGGCGACCTGAACACTGAAGCTTTCTTT. Translated, it gives CASSLANGGDLNTEAFF.

The rearrangement joins TRBV11-2 to TRBJ2-1; TRBD1 matches at 7 bases. The CDR3 extends over 15 amino acids. Trimming cost V 3 bases and J 2 bases; bases outside gene matches: 4. Germline V gene lookup returns CDR1 SGHAT and CDR2 FQNNGV. CDR3 sequence (DNA): TGTGCCAGCAGCTTGTTTCAGGGGGCCTACAATGAGCAGTTCTTC. Translated, it gives CASSLFQGAYNEQFF.

The chain carries TRBV7-9 and TRBJ1-3; a possible D gene is TRBD1 (6 bases). The germline gives CDR1 SEHNR, CDR2 FQNEAQ (reference sequence). CDR3 length: 16 residues. Trimming removed 5 bases from V and 0 bases from J, with 14 bases in between. The CDR3 reads CASSNIRGYSGNTIYF. CDR3 DNA sequence: TGTGCCAGCAGCAACATCAGGGGCTACTCTGGAAACACCATATATTTT.

J is TRBJ2-4 and V is TRBV20-1; possibly TRBD1 for D (6 bases). The CDR3 runs to 11 residues. Per the germline V gene, CDR1 is DFQATT and CDR2 is SNEGSKA (reference sequence). Deletions cut 6 bases from V and 13 bases from J, with 16 bases between. The CDR3 DNA reads as TGCAGTGCCCCAGCCAGGGGAAGGCAGTACTTC. Encoded protein: CSAPARGRQYF.

The sample holds one count of this clone. The chain recombines TRBV11-2 with TRBJ2-4; 7 nucleotides line up with TRBD1. Germline CDR1 and CDR2: SGHAT and FQNNGV. This CDR3 has 14 residues. V trimming: 1 base; J trimming: 9 bases; junction bases outside the gene matches: 6. The CDR3 protein is CASSLGGTEGIQYF. The CDR3, as DNA: TGTGCCAGCAGCTTAGGTGGGACAGAGGGCATTCAGTACTTC.

The chain combines TRBV2 with TRBJ2-1, with D unresolved. Trimming shortened V by 7 bases and J by 6 bases, and 19 bases separated the two germline ends. Germline CDR1 SNHLY, CDR2 FYNNEI. This CDR3 has 15 residues. DNA of the CDR3: TGTGCCAGCATAGAGGAACAAGTGGGTGCCAATGAGCAGTTCTTC. Translated, it gives CASIEEQVGANEQFF. The whole variable domain, filled in from reference TRBV2 and TRBJ2-1, reads EPEVTQTPSHQVTQMGQEVILRCVPISNHLYFYWYRQILGQKVEFLVSFYNNEISEKSEIFDDQFSVERPDGSNFTLKIRSTKLEDSAMYFCASIEEQVGANEQFFGPGTRLTVL.

The chain couples TRBV29-1 to TRBJ1-1, with a weak D call TRBD1 (5 bases). The V gene lost 4 bases and the J gene lost 4 bases, with 16 bases spanning the gap. The germline V gene has CDR1 SQVTM and CDR2 ANQGSEA. The CDR3 is 14 residues long. As DNA, the CDR3 is TGCAGCGTTGGGGGCTTGCAGGTTGGCACTGAAGCTTTCTTT. It encodes CSVGGLQVGTEAFF.